Below, one TCR beta chain is given with its context. This specimen belongs to a study of blood T cell repertoires in COVID-19. Looking at the study overall: From the United States, Italy and Spain came samples of acute and convalescent COVID-19. T cells, B-cell-depleted T cells, or PBMCs provided the cDNA or gDNA that served as material.

This CDR3 has 14 residues. The germline CDR1 and CDR2 sequences are SGHRS and YFSETQ. The V end was cut by 2 bases, the J end by 3 bases, with 12 bases between. Per the authors' pipeline: Quantification of nucleated cells was approximated via reference gene primer amplification. Libraries were prepared by immunoSEQ multiplex PCR; TCRdb keeps only in-frame clonotypes and omits some of them. V and J calls and clone size follow that table, whereas D and trimming were derived from the DNA. The data contain roughly 60,000 clones, approximately 92% of them singletons. Sequencing was done on a sample of peripheral blood. This sequence originates from a woman over 75 with active COVID-19. The chain combines TRBV5-1 with TRBJ2-7; possible D gene TRBD2, 6 bases. The CDR3 here is CASSFYSGNYEQYF. The CDR3, as DNA: TGCGCCAGCAGCTTCTATAGCGGAAACTACGAGCAGTACTTC.